This T cell receptor beta chain was captured in a study of B cell selection in AIRE deficiency. As for this clone: Its specificity is not known.

Sorting defined conventional CD4 T cells as CD4+CD127+. Unrelated healthy donors provided the controls. Notes on the study in general: About 30.6% of healthy-shared Treg TCRbeta sequences appeared in patient Tconv cells. Healthy donors alone shared under 35% of around 3,700 Treg sequences; patients alone less than 10%.

The authors' processing: Pooled conventional T cells gave 95,000 to 110,000 patient and around 1.5x10^5 donor TCRbeta sequences. Repertoires were generated with immunoSEQ multiplex PCR, while TCRdb's copy carries only in-frame clones and drops some. That table gives V, J and clone size, and the DNA gave D and trimming. The table lists some 25,000 clones, roughly 96% of them singletons, with 0.22% in the top ten. The TCR was taken from a human donor in good health. Input material: CD4+CD127+ conventional T cells sorted from PBMCs.

CDR3 in DNA: TGTGCCAGCAGGCCGGGACAGGGGGCATTAATCGAGCAGTACTTC. Translated, it gives CASRPGQGALIEQYF. The J gene is TRBJ2-7, the V gene TRBV2; 12 nucleotides match TRBD1. V lost 6 bases to trimming and J lost 6 bases; unmatched junction nucleotides: 9. The CDR3 runs 15 residues. The germline gives CDR1 SNHLY, CDR2 FYNNEI.